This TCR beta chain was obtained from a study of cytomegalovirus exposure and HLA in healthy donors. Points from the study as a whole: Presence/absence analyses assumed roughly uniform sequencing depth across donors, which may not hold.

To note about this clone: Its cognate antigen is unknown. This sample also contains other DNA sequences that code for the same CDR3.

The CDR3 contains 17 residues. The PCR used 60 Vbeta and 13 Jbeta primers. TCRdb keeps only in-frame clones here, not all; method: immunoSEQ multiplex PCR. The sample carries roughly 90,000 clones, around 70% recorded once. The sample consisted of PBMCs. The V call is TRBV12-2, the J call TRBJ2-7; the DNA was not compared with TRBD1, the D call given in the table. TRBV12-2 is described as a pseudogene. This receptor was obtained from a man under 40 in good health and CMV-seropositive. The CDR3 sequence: CASLIERTGRFSGEQYF. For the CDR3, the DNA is TGTGCAAGTCTCATAGAACGGACAGGGCGTTTTTCTGGCGAGCAGTACTTC.